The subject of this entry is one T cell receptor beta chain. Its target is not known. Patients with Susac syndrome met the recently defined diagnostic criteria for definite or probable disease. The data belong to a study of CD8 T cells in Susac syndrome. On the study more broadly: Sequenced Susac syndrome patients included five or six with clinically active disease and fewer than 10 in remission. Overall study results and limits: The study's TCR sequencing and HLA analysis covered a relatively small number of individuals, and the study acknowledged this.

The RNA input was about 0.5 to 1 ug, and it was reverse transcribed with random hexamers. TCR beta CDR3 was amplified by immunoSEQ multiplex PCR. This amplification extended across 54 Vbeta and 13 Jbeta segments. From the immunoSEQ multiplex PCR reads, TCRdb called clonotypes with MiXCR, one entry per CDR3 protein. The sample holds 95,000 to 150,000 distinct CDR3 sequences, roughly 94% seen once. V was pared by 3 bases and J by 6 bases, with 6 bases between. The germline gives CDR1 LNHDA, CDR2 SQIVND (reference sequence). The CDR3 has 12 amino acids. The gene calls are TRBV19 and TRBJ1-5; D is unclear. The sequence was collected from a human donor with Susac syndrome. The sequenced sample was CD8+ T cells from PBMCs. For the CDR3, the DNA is TGTGCCAGTAGTATTGGGGTTCAGCCCCAGCATTTT. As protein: CASSIGVQPQHF. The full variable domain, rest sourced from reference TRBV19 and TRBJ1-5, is DGGITQSPKYLFRKEGQNVTLSCEQNLNHDAMYWYRQDPGQGLRLIYYSQIVNDFQKGDIAEGYSVSREKKESFPLTVTSAQKNPTAFYLCASSIGVQPQHFGDGTRLSIL.